Shown below are 19 T cell receptor beta chains from a single sample sequenced in a study of Ad26.COV2.S vaccination and SARS-CoV-2 variants. The treatment is: 15 to 20 received Ad26.COV2.S at low or high dose, single or two shots; roughly five received placebo; per-sample allocation not given. Collection of the samples took place on day 63 after the first injection of vaccine or placebo. Some clones are missing from TCRdb's copy, which holds only in-frame ones; the method was immunoSEQ multiplex PCR. The sample records hundreds of thousands of clones, 70% to 90% being singletons. Material: peripheral blood, obtained in a trial of Ad26.COV2.S vaccine versus placebo. These receptors came from a person aged 18-60 years who received the Ad26.COV2.S COVID-19 vaccine or a placebo.

This clone was seen repeatedly, ten times or more. This chain links TRBV11-2 with TRBJ2-7; TRBD2 agrees at 8 bases. The trim removed 2 bases at V and 3 bases at J, leaving 3 bases unmatched. The CDR3 has 14 residues. Looked up from germline, CDR1 is SGHAT and CDR2 is FQNNGV. The CDR3 bases are TGTGCCAGCAGCTTAAGCGGGAGATACTACGAGCAGTACTTC. Its translation is CASSLSGRYYEQYF.

This clone has only a few counts. CDR3 bases: TGCGCCAGCAGCTTGGAGGGGAGGGATGAAAAACTGTTTTTT. It is translated as CASSLEGRDEKLFF. V gene TRBV5-1 combines with J gene TRBJ1-4; tentative D call: TRBD1 (5 bases). V lost 0 bases, J lost 6 bases, and 9 bases lay in between. The CDR3 runs 14 residues. Germline V gene data show CDR1 as SGHRS and CDR2 as YFSETQ. Full variable domain (outside the CDR3, taken from reference TRBV5-1 and TRBJ1-4): KAGVTQTPRYLIKTRGQQVTLSCSPISGHRSVSWYQQTPGQGLQFLFEYFSETQRNKGNFPGRFSGRQFSNSRSEMNVSTLELGDSALYLCASSLEGRDEKLFFGSGTQLSVL.

The chain couples TRBV7-2 to TRBJ1-1, with TRBD1 identical over 9 bases. V was clipped by 4 bases and J by 4 bases; unmatched bases: 4. Looked up from germline, CDR1 is SGHTA and CDR2 is FQGNSA. The CDR3 covers 14 residues. This chain's CDR3 is CASSSRDRATEAFF. CDR3 in DNA: TGTGCCAGCAGCTCCCGGGACAGGGCCACTGAAGCTTTCTTT.

Comments on this clone: One end of the junction varies from germline; a read error may be responsible. The genes are TRBV7-9 and TRBJ2-1, with TRBD2 matching 7 bases. The germline gives CDR1 SEHNR, CDR2 FQNEAQ (reference sequence). The CDR3 contains 13 residues. The CDR3 sequence: CASSFPGGLIVVF. DNA of the CDR3: TGTGCCAGCAGCTTCCCGGGGGGTTTGATTGTCGTCTTC.

This sequence joins TRBV13 and TRBJ1-3; D not certain. V lost 1 base and J lost 3, with 16 bases in between. There are 17 residues in the CDR3. The germline V gene has CDR1 PRHDT and CDR2 FYEKMQ (reference sequence). The CDR3 DNA sequence: TGTGCCAGCAGCTTAGTAGCTGAGGGTGTGAATGGAAACACCATATATTTT. Residues: CASSLVAEGVNGNTIYF.

This chain joins TRBV27 and TRBJ2-3, with 8 bases identical to TRBD2. The J segment lost 0 bases and the V segment lost 4 bases, leaving 3 bases of the junction unmatched. CDR3 size: 15 residues. Germline V gives CDR1 MNHEY, CDR2 SMNVEV (reference sequence). This chain's CDR3 is CASSSQRGSTDTQYF. CDR3 sequence (DNA): TGTGCCAGCAGTTCCCAGCGGGGGAGCACAGATACGCAGTATTTT.

The chain employs TRBV19 and TRBJ2-5; the match to TRBD1 covers 9 bases. V trimming: 5 bases; J trimming: 3 bases; junction bases outside the gene matches: 7. The length of the CDR3 is 15 residues. Germline assignment: CDR1 LNHDA and CDR2 SQIVND (reference sequence). CDR3 loop: CASSAWTGDEETQYF. CDR3 nucleotide sequence: TGTGCCAGTAGTGCGTGGACAGGGGACGAAGAGACCCAGTACTTC.

The chain is built from TRBV29-1 and TRBJ1-2, with no clear D. The CDR3 runs 12 residues. The germline gives CDR1 SQVTM, CDR2 ANQGSEA. Trimming removed 3 bases at V and 2 bases at J, with 7 bases between. CDR3 sequence reads: CSVDTANYGYTF. In DNA, the CDR3 is TGCAGCGTTGACACAGCGAACTATGGCTACACCTTC.

This chain connects TRBV20-1 to TRBJ1-2; D remains unclear. This CDR3 region has 11 residues. Per germline, CDR1 DFQATT and CDR2 SNEGSKA (reference sequence). Deletions cut 7 bases from V and 3 bases from J, with 9 bases between. The CDR3: CSVGGDYGYTF. For the CDR3, the DNA is TGCAGTGTTGGTGGGGACTATGGCTACACCTTC.

V is TRBV11-3 and J is TRBJ1-1, with 7 bases matching TRBD1. The CDR3 is 14 residues long. CDR1 and CDR2 from the germline V gene are SGHNT and YENEEA. J was trimmed by 1 base and V by 5 bases; bases with no gene match: 4. The CDR3 is CASSAQGGNTEAFF. The CDR3 region has the DNA TGTGCCAGCAGCGCCCAGGGGGGGAACACTGAAGCTTTCTTT.

The chain joins TRBV5-1 to TRBJ1-2; 10 bases match TRBD1. Per the germline V gene, CDR1 is SGHRS and CDR2 is YFSETQ. Germline trimming cut 0 bases from V and 10 bases from J; bases unmatched to any gene: 9. The CDR3 is made up of 15 amino acids. The DNA for the CDR3 is TGCGCCAGCAGCTTGGCCGGGGGACAGGGGAAGTTCTACACCTTC. Translation: CASSLAGGQGKFYTF.

This sequence joins TRBV5-1 and TRBJ2-1; 7 nucleotides line up with TRBD2. J was trimmed by 7 bases and V by 4 bases; bases with no gene match: 5. Germline CDR1 SGHRS, CDR2 YFSETQ. This CDR3 is 13 amino acids long. Here the CDR3 reads CASSLGLGNEQFF. The CDR3 nucleotides are TGCGCCAGCAGCCTAGGACTAGGGAATGAGCAGTTCTTC.

The CDR3 region has the DNA TGTGCCACCAGCAGATTAGCCGGGACTAGCGGGAGGGGAGGCTACGAGCAGTACTTC. Encoded protein: CATSRLAGTSGRGGYEQYF. This chain connects TRBV15 to TRBJ2-7; 16 bases fit TRBD2. Trimming at V came to 2 bases and at J to 3 bases, leaving 10 bases not matched to a gene. Germline V gives CDR1 LNHNV, CDR2 YYDKDF (reference sequence). This CDR3 region has 19 residues.

This chain uses TRBV25-1 with TRBJ2-7; TRBD1 might be the D (6 bases). V lost 5 bases and J 4 bases, leaving 9 bases between the germline ends. Germline CDR1 reads MGHDK; CDR2 reads SYGVNS. The CDR3 length is 12 residues. The CDR3 nucleotides are TGTGCCAGCAGTATGACAGGTTACGAGCAGTACTTC. Protein product: CASSMTGYEQYF.

V is TRBV14 and J is TRBJ2-1; 10 bases are shared with TRBD2. Germline V gives CDR1 SGHDN, CDR2 FVKESK. The CDR3 runs 15 residues. With V trimmed by 10 bases and J by 5 bases, 11 bases remained unmatched. The CDR3: CATRIAGGSHNEQFF. The CDR3, as DNA: TGTGCCACCCGAATAGCGGGAGGTTCCCACAATGAGCAGTTCTTC.

This clone has a single count. J is TRBJ1-5 and V is TRBV2; no clear D gene. The CDR3 consists of 13 residues. Between the trimmed V and J ends, which lost 6 bases and 0 bases, there was a span of 6 bases. CDR1 SNHLY and CDR2 FYNNEI come from the germline V gene. Written as DNA, the CDR3 is TGTGCCAGCAGATACACTAGCAATCAGCCCCAGCATTTT. The encoded protein is CASRYTSNQPQHF.

CDR3: CASSIRGGDSYEQYF. The CDR3 DNA is TGTGCCAGTAGTATAAGGGGCGGGGACTCCTACGAGCAGTACTTC. The chain couples TRBV19 to TRBJ2-7; possibly TRBD2 for D (6 bases). The V gene's germline CDR1 is LNHDA and CDR2 SQIVND (reference sequence). The length of the CDR3 is 15 residues. The V gene lost 2 bases and the J gene lost 0 bases, with 11 bases spanning the gap.

The V call is TRBV11-2, the J call TRBJ1-2; tentative D call: TRBD1 (6 bases). V dropped 3 bases and J dropped 4 bases, with 12 bases sitting between them. Germline V gene lookup returns CDR1 SGHAT and CDR2 FQNNGV. The CDR3 contains 14 residues. CDR3 sequence reads: CASSFTGPIYGYTF. The CDR3, as DNA: TGTGCCAGCAGCTTTACAGGGCCCATCTATGGCTACACCTTC.

The genes are TRBV27 and TRBJ2-5; D is unresolved. Germline assignment: CDR1 MNHEY and CDR2 SMNVEV (reference sequence). Trimming stripped 3 bases from V and 1 base from J, with 12 bases between. The CDR3 runs to 15 residues. The CDR3 sequence: CASSLQDRAQETQYF. DNA of the CDR3: TGTGCCAGCAGTTTGCAAGACCGGGCCCAAGAGACCCAGTACTTC.